The 13 T cell receptor beta chains in this list originate from one sample, sequenced in a study of CD8+ T cells in alopecia areata. The sample's treatment: oral pan-JAK inhibitor, 5-10 mg twice daily. After isolation, RNA underwent reverse transcription to generate cDNA as the sequencing template. Sequencing used immunoSEQ multiplex PCR; TCRdb keeps in-frame clones, though not all of them. The sample contains a few hundred thousand clones, roughly two fifths of which appear only once. Specimen: CD4+ T cells sorted from blood, collected between weeks 30 and 35, from a patient treated with tofacitinib. These receptors were taken from a human donor with alopecia areata.

This clone was recorded at least ten times. One end of the junction does not line up with germline, which may come from a read error. The V and J genes are TRBV19 and TRBJ1-1; no reliable D call. The CDR3 is 13 amino acids. CDR1 is LNHDA and CDR2 is SQIVND in the germline V gene (reference sequence). The CDR3 spells CASSIGLNAEAFF. CDR3 coding DNA: TGTGCCAGTAGTATAGGGCTGAACGCTGAAGCTTTCTTT.

The chain combines TRBV6-5 with TRBJ1-5; perhaps TRBD1 as D (6 bases). V was clipped by 6 bases and J by 11 bases, with 14 bases between them. Germline values: CDR1 MNHEY, CDR2 SVGAGI. This CDR3 spans 12 amino acids. The CDR3 sequence: CASSDRLGAQHF. CDR3 sequence (DNA): TGTGCCAGCAGCGACAGGCTGGGGGCCCAGCATTTT.

This clone came up many times. The rearrangement links TRBV4-1 to TRBJ2-3, with D perhaps being TRBD1 or TRBD2 (7 bases each). Trimming took off 8 bases at V and 0 bases at J, with 12 bases between the two ends. The CDR3 runs 14 residues. Germline V gene lookup returns CDR1 MGHRA and CDR2 YSYEKL. Here the CDR3 reads CASQGGRSTDTQYF. In DNA, the CDR3 is TGCGCCAGCCAGGGGGGGCGGAGCACAGATACGCAGTATTTT.

This clone was observed a handful of times. This sequence joins TRBV5-1 and TRBJ2-3; possibly TRBD1 or TRBD2 for D (5 bases each). V lost 4 bases and J 10 bases, leaving 13 bases between the germline ends. The V gene's germline CDR1 is SGHRS and CDR2 YFSETQ. The CDR3 is 12 residues long. CDR3 amino acids: CASSPGLSAQYF. In nucleotides, the CDR3 is TGCGCCAGCAGCCCGGGGCTTTCGGCGCAGTATTTT.

A few counts support this clone. The rearrangement links TRBV19 to TRBJ2-4, with a possible D match to TRBD2 (5 bases). With 0 bases removed from V and 1 base from J, the gap between germline ends came to 10 bases. The CDR3 spans 16 residues. Germline assignment: CDR1 LNHDA and CDR2 SQIVND (reference sequence). The CDR3 protein is CASSIEGLGAKNIQYF. In nucleotides, the CDR3 is TGTGCCAGTAGTATAGAAGGACTCGGGGCCAAAAACATTCAGTACTTC.

The gene calls are TRBV30 and TRBJ2-3; D may be TRBD1 (5 bases). Trimming shortened V by 4 bases and J by 1 base, and 6 bases separated the two germline ends. CDR1 is GTSNPN and CDR2 is SVGIG in the germline V gene (reference sequence). The CDR3 has 12 residues. This chain's CDR3 is CAWTRGTDTQYF. The DNA for the CDR3 is TGTGCCTGGACCAGGGGCACAGATACGCAGTATTTT. The whole variable domain, filled in from reference TRBV30 and TRBJ2-3, reads SQTIHQWPATLVQPVGSPLSLECTVEGTSNPNLYWYRQAAGRGLQLLFYSVGIGQISSEVPQNLSASRPQDRQFILSSKKLLLSDSGFYLCAWTRGTDTQYFGPGTRLTVL.

The chain uses TRBV6-5 and TRBJ1-2; weak D call: TRBD1 (5 bases). The CDR3 runs to 13 residues. Germline CDR1 MNHEY, CDR2 SVGAGI. V lost 7 bases and J 2 bases, leaving 11 bases between the germline ends. This chain's CDR3 is CASTLGRNYGYTF. The CDR3 DNA is TGTGCCAGCACCTTGGGACGGAACTATGGCTACACCTTC.

This clone showed up just a few times. The CDR3 nucleotides are TGTGCCAGCAGTTTAATGCCGGGGGGGCAAGAGACCCAGTACTTC. Residues: CASSLMPGGQETQYF. The chain is built from TRBV27 and TRBJ2-5, with 8 bases identical to TRBD2. J lost 2 bases, V lost 2 bases, and 4 bases had no gene match. The CDR3 is 15 residues long. Germline V gives CDR1 MNHEY, CDR2 SMNVEV (reference sequence).

In DNA, the CDR3 is TGTGCCAGCAGCTTAGCGGTCACCGGGTCCCAAAACATTCAGTACTTC. It translates to CASSLAVTGSQNIQYF. The V call is TRBV7-8, the J call TRBJ2-4, with D hard to call. V dropped 0 bases and J dropped 5 bases, with 14 bases sitting between them. The CDR3 is made up of 16 amino acids. Germline V gene data show CDR1 as SGHVS and CDR2 as FQNEAQ.

This clone showed up just a few times. The rearrangement uses TRBV25-1 and TRBJ1-1; maybe TRBD1 (6 bases). The CDR3 sequence is 15 residues long. The germline V gene encodes CDR1 MGHDK and CDR2 SYGVNS. V was clipped by 1 base and J by 5 bases, with 14 bases between them. The CDR3 DNA is TGTGCCAGCAGTGAATCGGGGGGCAGCGGGACTGAAGCTTTCTTT. It specifies CASSESGGSGTEAFF.

The genes are TRBV7-9 and TRBJ1-5; 9 positions match TRBD1. The germline V gene has CDR1 SEHNR and CDR2 FQNEAQ (reference sequence). With V trimmed by 5 bases and J by 6 bases, 8 bases remained unmatched. This CDR3 has 15 residues. CDR3 DNA sequence: TGTGCCAGCAGCCGCACAGGGGGCCAGGGTCAGCCCCAGCATTTT. It encodes CASSRTGGQGQPQHF.

This clone was found a few times. This sequence joins TRBV18 and TRBJ2-7, with 10 bases identical to TRBD1. The CDR3 sequence is 13 residues long. CDR1 is KGHSH and CDR2 is LQKENI in the germline V gene. Germline trimming cut 4 bases from V and 7 bases from J; bases unmatched to any gene: 4. The CDR3 bases are TGTGCCAGCTCACAGACAGGGGGCGATGAGCAGTACTTC. Its translation is CASSQTGGDEQYF.

The J gene is TRBJ2-2, the V gene TRBV5-1; D possibly corresponds to TRBD2 (5 bases). The CDR3 has 15 residues. Germline V gene data show CDR1 as SGHRS and CDR2 as YFSETQ. V shed 1 base and J shed 4 bases, with 11 bases lying between them. This chain's CDR3 is CASSLTVEGTGELFF. As DNA, the CDR3 is TGCGCCAGCAGCTTGACTGTTGAGGGCACCGGGGAGCTGTTTTTT.